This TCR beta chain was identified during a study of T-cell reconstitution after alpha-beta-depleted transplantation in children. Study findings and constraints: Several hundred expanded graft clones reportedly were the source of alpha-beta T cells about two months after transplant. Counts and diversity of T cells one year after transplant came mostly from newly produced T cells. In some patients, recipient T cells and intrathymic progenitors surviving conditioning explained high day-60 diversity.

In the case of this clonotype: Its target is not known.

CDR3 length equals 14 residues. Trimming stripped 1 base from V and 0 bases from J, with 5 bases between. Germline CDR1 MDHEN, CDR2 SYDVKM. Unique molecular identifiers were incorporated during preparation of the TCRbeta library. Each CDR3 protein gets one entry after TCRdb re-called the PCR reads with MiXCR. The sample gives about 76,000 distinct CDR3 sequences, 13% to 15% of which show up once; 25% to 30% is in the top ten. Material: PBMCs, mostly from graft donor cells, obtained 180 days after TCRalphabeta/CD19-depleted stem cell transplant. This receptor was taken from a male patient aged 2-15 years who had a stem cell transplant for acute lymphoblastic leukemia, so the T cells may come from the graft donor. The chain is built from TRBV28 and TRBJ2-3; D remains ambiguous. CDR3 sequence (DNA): TGTGCCAGCAGTTTATCGGCTAGCACAGATACGCAGTATTTT. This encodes CASSLSASTDTQYF.